Below, 14 T cell receptor beta chains from the same sample are listed, as sequenced in a study of T cell repertoires in cytomegalovirus infection. TCRdb re-derived calls from the reads in MiXCR, one entry per CDR3 protein. Among about 300,000 distinct CDR3 sequences listed, around 9.1% were seen once. Sample: PBMCs. Source of these receptors: a human donor in good health (CMV status not recorded). Some clones in this sample may be carry-over from other donors' samples.

This clonotype has a count of ten or more. The V call is TRBV6-2 or TRBV6-3, the J call TRBJ2-1; D may be TRBD1 (6 bases). Trimming pared 0 bases from V and 3 bases from J, leaving 12 bases between. Germline assignment: CDR1 MNHEY and CDR2 SVGEGT. The CDR3 sequence is 16 residues long. The CDR3 sequence: CASSYSERTDYNEQFF. DNA of the CDR3: TGTGCCAGCAGTTACTCGGAGAGGACAGACTACAATGAGCAGTTCTTC.

In its sample, this clonotype was seen many times. This chain connects TRBV7-2 to TRBJ2-3; TRBD2 matches 12 bases. The CDR3 runs to 18 residues. V trimming: 4 bases; J trimming: 0 bases; junction bases outside the gene matches: 8. The germline V gene encodes CDR1 SGHTA and CDR2 FQGNSA. The DNA for the CDR3 is TGTGCCAGCAGCTCCCGAGGACTAGCGGGACCTAGCACAGATACGCAGTATTTT. It specifies CASSSRGLAGPSTDTQYF.

This clonotype occurred a few times. The V gene is TRBV5-5, the J gene TRBJ2-6; TRBD1 agrees at 7 bases. CDR3 length: 17 amino acids. The germline gives CDR1 SGHKS, CDR2 YYEKEE (reference sequence). Trimming at V came to 5 bases and at J to 0 bases, leaving 8 bases not matched to a gene. The CDR3 bases are TGTGCCAGCAGAACACAGGGGAAAAGCTCTGGGGCCAACGTCCTGACTTTC. Translated: CASRTQGKSSGANVLTF.

This clonotype was detected ten times or more. This chain links TRBV7-3 with TRBJ2-3, with 12 nucleotides matching TRBD2. V lost 5 bases and J lost 0; bases outside the gene matches: 3. Germline CDR1 SGHTA, CDR2 FQGTGA. The CDR3 extends over 16 amino acids. The CDR3 sequence: CASSPGTSGSTDTQYF. For the CDR3, the DNA is TGTGCCAGCAGCCCAGGGACTAGCGGGAGCACAGATACGCAGTATTTT.

This sequence joins TRBV20-1 and TRBJ2-7, with TRBD2 matching 8 bases. The CDR3 length is 14 residues. Germline CDR1 and CDR2: DFQATT and SNEGSKA (reference sequence). V lost 5 bases and J lost 0; bases outside the gene matches: 6. CDR3 nucleotide sequence: TGCAGTGCTCCTGCGCGGGGGGCCTCCTACGAGCAGTACTTC. Its translation: CSAPARGASYEQYF.

The table lists this clonotype with many counts. In DNA form, the CDR3 reads TGTGCCAGCAGCTTACAGGGGTGGAATGAGCAGTTCTTC. Its protein product is CASSLQGWNEQFF. This sequence joins TRBV7-8 and TRBJ2-1; maybe TRBD1 (6 bases). The germline V gene encodes CDR1 SGHVS and CDR2 FQNEAQ. The germline V and J ends were trimmed by 2 bases and 7 bases, with 9 bases remaining between them. The CDR3 loop spans 13 amino acids.

Note on this clonotype: One base away lies a much larger clone, so this may be a sequencing read error. CDR3 amino acids: CSAHSGGNTGELFF. In nucleotides, the CDR3 is TGCAGCGCCCATTCAGGAGGAAACACCGGGGAGCTGTTTTTT. The V and J genes are TRBV29-1 and TRBJ2-2, with D possibly being TRBD2 (5 bases). Germline V lookup: CDR1 SQVTM, CDR2 ANQGSEA. V was clipped by 7 bases and J by 2 bases, with 14 bases between them. The CDR3 extends over 14 amino acids.

Ten or more counts support this clonotype. This chain links TRBV27 with TRBJ1-1; 8 bases are a match to TRBD1. Looked up from germline, CDR1 is MNHEY and CDR2 is SMNVEV (reference sequence). With 3 bases clipped from V and 1 base from J, the junction kept 1 base outside the gene matches. The CDR3 is made up of 14 amino acids. The CDR3 DNA sequence: TGTGCCAGCAGTTTCGGGACAGGGAACACTGAAGCTTTCTTT. Translating gives CASSFGTGNTEAFF.

This clonotype was counted at least ten times. The rearrangement links TRBV25-1 to TRBJ1-1; 8 bases line up with TRBD1. V was pared by 6 bases and J by 6 bases, with 12 bases of the junction left unmatched. This CDR3 has 15 amino acids. The germline V gene encodes CDR1 MGHDK and CDR2 SYGVNS. The CDR3 reads CASRVTTGGIAEAFF. In DNA, the CDR3 is TGTGCCAGCAGGGTGACAACAGGGGGAATTGCTGAAGCTTTCTTT. The variable domain in full, completed from reference TRBV25-1 and TRBJ1-1, reads EADIYQTPRYLVIGTGKKITLECSQTMGHDKMYWYQQDPGMELHLIHYSYGVNSTEKGDLSSESTVSRIRTEHFPLTLESARPSHTSQYLCASRVTTGGIAEAFFGQGTRLTVV.

This clonotype was picked up many times. The V and J genes are TRBV28 and TRBJ2-7; D not resolved. The V gene lost 5 bases and the J gene lost 1 base, with 12 bases spanning the gap. Looked up from germline, CDR1 is MDHEN and CDR2 is SYDVKM. This CDR3 is 14 amino acids long. The DNA of the CDR3 is TGTGCCAGCAGTCCTCTGGAAATGTCCTACGAGCAGTACGTC. It specifies CASSPLEMSYEQYV.

At least ten counts were recorded for this clonotype. The rearrangement joins TRBV12-3 or TRBV12-4 to TRBJ2-5; D is uncertain. V was cut by 3 bases and J by 1 base, with 3 bases left in between. The CDR3 consists of 12 residues. The CDR3: CASSFTQETQYF. The CDR3 bases are TGTGCCAGCAGTTTCACCCAAGAGACCCAGTACTTC.

This clonotype was found many times. This chain connects TRBV2 to TRBJ2-1; D call uncertain. The CDR3 runs to 15 residues. Trimming pared 1 base from V and 1 base from J, leaving 8 bases between. Looked up from germline, CDR1 is SNHLY and CDR2 is FYNNEI. CDR3 protein: CASSEGLGSYNEQFF. The CDR3 region has the DNA TGTGCCAGCAGTGAAGGGCTGGGGTCCTACAATGAGCAGTTCTTC.

With regard to this clonotype: A much larger clone differs by one base, so this may be a read error. The chain couples TRBV29-1 to TRBJ1-3; D not certain. Germline V gives CDR1 SQVTM, CDR2 ANQGSEA. The CDR3 runs 13 residues. V was trimmed by 2 bases and J by 1 base, leaving 6 bases between them. The CDR3 sequence: CSVEKKSGNTIYF. DNA of the CDR3: TGCAGCGTTGAAAAGAAATCTGGAAACACCATATATTTT.

This clonotype was detected ten times or more. The genes are TRBV28 and TRBJ1-5; 7 nucleotides agree with TRBD1. The V segment lost 5 bases and the J segment 3 bases; nucleotides outside the gene matches: 7. This CDR3 is built from 15 residues. Germline assignment: CDR1 MDHEN and CDR2 SYDVKM. This chain's CDR3 is CASSRYDRDNQPQHF. DNA of the CDR3: TGTGCCAGCAGTAGATATGACAGGGACAATCAGCCCCAGCATTTT.